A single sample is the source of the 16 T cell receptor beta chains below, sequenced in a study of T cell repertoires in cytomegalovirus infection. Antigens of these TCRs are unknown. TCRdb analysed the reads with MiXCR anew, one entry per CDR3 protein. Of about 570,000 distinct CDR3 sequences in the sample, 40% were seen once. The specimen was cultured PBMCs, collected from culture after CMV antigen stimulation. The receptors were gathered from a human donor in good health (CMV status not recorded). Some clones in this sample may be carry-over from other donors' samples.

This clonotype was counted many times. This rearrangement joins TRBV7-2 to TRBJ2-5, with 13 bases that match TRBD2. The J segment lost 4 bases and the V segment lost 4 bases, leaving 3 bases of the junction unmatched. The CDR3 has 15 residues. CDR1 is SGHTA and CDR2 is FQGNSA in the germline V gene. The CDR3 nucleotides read TGTGCCAGCAGCTCGGGACTAGCGGGGACAGAGACCCAGTACTTC. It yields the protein CASSSGLAGTETQYF.

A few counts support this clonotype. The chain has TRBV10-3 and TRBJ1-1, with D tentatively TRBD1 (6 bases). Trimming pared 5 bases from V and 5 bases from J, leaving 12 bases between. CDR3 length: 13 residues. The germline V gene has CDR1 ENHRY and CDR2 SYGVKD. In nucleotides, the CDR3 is TGTGCCATCAGTACAGGGTCAGGAACTGAAGCTTTCTTT. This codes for CAISTGSGTEAFF.

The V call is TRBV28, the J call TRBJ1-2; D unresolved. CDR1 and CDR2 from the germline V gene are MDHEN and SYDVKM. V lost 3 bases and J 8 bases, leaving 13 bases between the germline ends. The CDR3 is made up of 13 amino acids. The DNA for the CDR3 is TGTGCCAGCAGTTTCGCGGCCGAGAACGGCTACACCTTC. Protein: CASSFAAENGYTF.

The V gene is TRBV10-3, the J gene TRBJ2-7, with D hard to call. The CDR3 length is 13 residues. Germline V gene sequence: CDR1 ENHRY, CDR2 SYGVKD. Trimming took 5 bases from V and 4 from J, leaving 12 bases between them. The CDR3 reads CAISFGSLYEQYF. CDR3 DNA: TGTGCCATCAGTTTTGGGTCTTTATACGAGCAGTACTTC.

The CDR3, as DNA: TGTGCCAGCAGGACTAGCGGGCCCTACAATGAGCAGTTCTTC. It translates to CASRTSGPYNEQFF. The chain joins TRBV12-3 or TRBV12-4 to TRBJ2-1; TRBD2 agrees at 10 bases. J lost 2 bases, V lost 6 bases, and 1 base had no gene match. The CDR3 sequence is 14 residues long.

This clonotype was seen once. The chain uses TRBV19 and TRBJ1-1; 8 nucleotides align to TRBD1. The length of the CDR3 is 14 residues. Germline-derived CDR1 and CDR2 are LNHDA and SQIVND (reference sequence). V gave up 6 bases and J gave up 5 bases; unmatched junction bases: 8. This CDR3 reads CASRKQGDTTEAFF. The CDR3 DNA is TGTGCCAGTAGAAAACAGGGGGATACGACTGAAGCTTTCTTT.

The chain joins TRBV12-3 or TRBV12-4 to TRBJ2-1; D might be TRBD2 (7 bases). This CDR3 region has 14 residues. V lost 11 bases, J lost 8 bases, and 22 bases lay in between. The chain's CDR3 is CASLGGGWTDEQFF. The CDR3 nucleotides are TGTGCCTCGTTAGGGGGGGGTTGGACGGATGAGCAGTTCTTC.

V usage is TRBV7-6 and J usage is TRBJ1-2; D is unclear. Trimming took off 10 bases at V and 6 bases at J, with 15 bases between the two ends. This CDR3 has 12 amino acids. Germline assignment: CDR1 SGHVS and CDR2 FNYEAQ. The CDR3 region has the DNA TGTGCCAAATCGGCTCTAGGTGATGGCTACACCTTC. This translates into CAKSALGDGYTF.

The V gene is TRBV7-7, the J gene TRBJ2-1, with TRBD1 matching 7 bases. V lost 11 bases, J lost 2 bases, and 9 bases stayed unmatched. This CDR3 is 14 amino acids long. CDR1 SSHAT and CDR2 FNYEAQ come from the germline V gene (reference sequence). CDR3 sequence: CARKGQKPYNEQFF. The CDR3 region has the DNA TGTGCCCGAAAGGGACAGAAACCCTACAATGAGCAGTTCTTC.

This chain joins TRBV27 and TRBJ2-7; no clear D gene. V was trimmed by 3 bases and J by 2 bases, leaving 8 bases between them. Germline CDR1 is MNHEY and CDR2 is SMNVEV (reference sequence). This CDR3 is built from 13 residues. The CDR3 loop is CASSFQGAYEQYF. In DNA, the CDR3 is TGTGCCAGCAGTTTTCAAGGCGCCTACGAGCAGTACTTC.

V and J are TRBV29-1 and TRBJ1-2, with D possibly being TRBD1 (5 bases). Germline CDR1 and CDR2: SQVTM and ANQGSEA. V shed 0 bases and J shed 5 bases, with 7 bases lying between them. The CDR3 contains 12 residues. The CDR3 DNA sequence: TGCAGCGTTGAAGAGAGGACATATGGCTACACCTTC. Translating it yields CSVEERTYGYTF.

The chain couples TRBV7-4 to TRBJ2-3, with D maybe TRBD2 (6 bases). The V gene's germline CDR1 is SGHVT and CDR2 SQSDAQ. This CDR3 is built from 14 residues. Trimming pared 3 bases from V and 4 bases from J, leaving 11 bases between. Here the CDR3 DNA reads TGTGCCAGCAGCTTGGAGGGGCGCCCAGATACGCAGTATTTT. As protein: CASSLEGRPDTQYF.

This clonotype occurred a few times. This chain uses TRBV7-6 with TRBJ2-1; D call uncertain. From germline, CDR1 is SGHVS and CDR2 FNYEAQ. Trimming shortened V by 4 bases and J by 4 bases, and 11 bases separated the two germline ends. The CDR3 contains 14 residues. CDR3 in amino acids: CASSSSTGYNEQFF. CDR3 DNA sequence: TGTGCCAGCAGCTCCTCCACTGGGTACAATGAGCAGTTCTTC.

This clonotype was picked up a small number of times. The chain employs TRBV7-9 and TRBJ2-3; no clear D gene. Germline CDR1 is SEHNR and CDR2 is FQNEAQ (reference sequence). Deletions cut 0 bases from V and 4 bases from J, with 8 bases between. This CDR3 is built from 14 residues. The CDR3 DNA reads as TGTGCCAGCAGCTTAGCGCTGGGGTCAGATACGCAGTATTTT. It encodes CASSLALGSDTQYF.

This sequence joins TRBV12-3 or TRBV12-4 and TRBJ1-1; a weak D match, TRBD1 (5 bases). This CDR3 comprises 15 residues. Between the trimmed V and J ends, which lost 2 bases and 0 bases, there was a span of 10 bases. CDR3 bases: TGTGCCAGCAGTTTATCACGACAGATGAACACTGAAGCTTTCTTT. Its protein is CASSLSRQMNTEAFF.

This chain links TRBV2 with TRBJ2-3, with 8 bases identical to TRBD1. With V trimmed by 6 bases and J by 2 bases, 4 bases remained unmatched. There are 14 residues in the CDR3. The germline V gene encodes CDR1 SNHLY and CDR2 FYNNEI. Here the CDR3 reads CASRRDRITDTQYF. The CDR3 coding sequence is TGTGCCAGCAGGCGGGACAGGATCACAGATACGCAGTATTTT.